This is a list of T cell receptor beta chains from one sample in a study of T cell responses to AZD1222 COVID-19 vaccine. TCRdb's copy holds only in-frame clones and misses some; the assay was immunoSEQ multiplex PCR. This table holds about 140,000 clones, more than 70% found once. Sequenced material: peripheral blood, taken 28 days after the second AZD1222 dose. These receptors all stem from an adult who received the AZD1222 COVID-19 vaccine. The CDR3 runs from the conserved cysteine through the conserved F or W. A D gene is named only where the DNA matches it firmly. Size tells how often a clone was seen (once, few, many) or the class of an expanded clone, and some rows leave it out.

clone size,V gene,J gene,D gene,CDR3 length,CDR3 DNA,CDR3 protein
.,TRBV18,TRBJ2-5,.,15,TGTGCCAGCTCACCACCCCCCGGGCGCGGGGAGACCCAGTACTTC,CASSPPPGRGETQYF
.,TRBV18,TRBJ1-4,.,15,TGTGCCAGCTCACCAGACAGGTCGGGAGGTGAAAAACTGTTTTTT,CASSPDRSGGEKLFF
once,TRBV19,TRBJ2-2,TRBD2,15,TGTGCCAGTAGTTCTACTAGCGGACACACCGGGGAGCTGTTTTTT,CASSSTSGHTGELFF
.,TRBV14,TRBJ2-6,.,15,TGTGCCAGCAGCCAAGAGGTTGGTGGGGCCAACGTCCTGACTTTC,CASSQEVGGANVLTF
once,TRBV6-2/TRBV6-3,TRBJ1-4,.,15,TGTGCCAGCAGTTTACCGGGATCAACTAATGAAAAACTGTTTTTT,CASSLPGSTNEKLFF
few,TRBV7-9,TRBJ2-5,.,11,TGTGCCAGCAGCGGTCAAGAGACCCAGTACTTC,CASSGQETQYF
.,TRBV11-3,TRBJ2-3,TRBD2,16,TGTGCCAGCAGCCGAGGACTAGCAGGGTTTACAGATACGCAGTATTTT,CASSRGLAGFTDTQYF
.,TRBV10-3,TRBJ1-2,.,14,TGTGCCATCAGTGAGGGACAGAAGCTGATCGGCTACACCTTC,CAISEGQKLIGYTF
.,TRBV20-1,TRBJ2-1,.,13,TGCAGTGCTAGTAAGTCGGGCTACAATGAGCAGTTCTTC,CSASKSGYNEQFF
once,TRBV6-5,TRBJ1-1,.,15,TGTGCCAGCAGGGACGGGACCCGGGGGCACACTGAAGCTTTCTTT,CASRDGTRGHTEAFF
.,TRBV20-1,TRBJ1-1,.,10,TGCAGTGCTAGACCCGAGGGTGGTTTCTTT,CSARPEGGFF
once,TRBV28,TRBJ2-2,.,14,TGTGCCTGCCGCAGGGTCTCGAACACCGGGGAGCTGTTTTTT,CACRRVSNTGELFF
.,TRBV5-1,TRBJ2-3,.,14,TGCGCCAGCAGCTTCCGGCTTAGCACAGATACGCAGTATTTT,CASSFRLSTDTQYF
.,TRBV5-4,TRBJ2-3,.,11,TGTGCCAGCAGCGCAGGGGATACGCAGTATTTT,CASSAGDTQYF
few,TRBV6-5,TRBJ2-7,.,13,TGTGCCAGCATCATACAGGGAACCGGGGAGCAGTACTTC,CASIIQGTGEQYF
.,TRBV5-1,TRBJ1-4,.,15,TGCGCCAGCAGCTTGCCTGAGGACAGTCCTGAAAAACTGTTTTTT,CASSLPEDSPEKLFF
.,TRBV6-2/TRBV6-3,TRBJ2-7,.,13,TGTGCCAGCAGTTATCGGTCCATGCCCCGAGCGTACTTC,CASSYRSMPRAYF
few,TRBV19,TRBJ2-1,TRBD2,18,TGTGCCAGTAGGGGACTAGCGGGGGCCCGGAACCTAAACAATGAGCAGTTCTTC,CASRGLAGARNLNNEQFF
.,TRBV5-4,TRBJ2-3,TRBD1,15,TGTGCCAGCAGCCCGACAGGGGGCAACACAGATACGCAGTATTTT,CASSPTGGNTDTQYF
few,TRBV7-9,TRBJ2-2,.,17,TGTGCCAGCAGCTCCCAAAAGAGGGGCGCGAACACCGGGGAGCTGTTTTTT,CASSSQKRGANTGELFF
.,TRBV5-1,TRBJ1-3,TRBD1,16,TGCGCCAGCAGCCTATTAGGACAGGCCGGTGGAAACACCATATATTTT,CASSLLGQAGGNTIYF
.,TRBV27,TRBJ1-3,TRBD1,11,TGTGCCAGCAGGTCTCGGGACAGGAAACATTTT,CASRSRDRKHF
.,TRBV6-5,TRBJ1-3,.,15,TGTGCCAGCAAAACGGGGAGTAACTCTGGAAACACCATATATTTT,CASKTGSNSGNTIYF
.,TRBV6-5,TRBJ1-4,.,15,TGTGCCAGCAGCCCGTCCGGTTTGGGGGATGAAAAACTGTTTTTT,CASSPSGLGDEKLFF
.,TRBV6-5,TRBJ2-1,.,14,TGTGCCAGCAGTTACTCGATTAGGCACAATGAGCAGTTCTTC,CASSYSIRHNEQFF
.,TRBV27,TRBJ1-1,TRBD1,14,TGTGCCAGCAGTCCCGACAGGGGGCGAACTGAAGCTTTCTTT,CASSPDRGRTEAFF
once,TRBV5-1,TRBJ2-3,.,15,TGCGCCAGCAGCTTAGGGGGACCAAACACAGATACGCAGTATTTT,CASSLGGPNTDTQYF
.,TRBV28,TRBJ1-2,.,12,TGTGCCAGCATGGGGGGAAACTATGGCTACACCTTC,CASMGGNYGYTF
once,TRBV7-9,TRBJ2-1,.,13,TGTGCCAGCAGCTTTGGGGGGGCAAGTGAGCAGTTCTTC,CASSFGGASEQFF
.,TRBV6-2/TRBV6-3,TRBJ1-5,.,15,TGTGCCAGCAGTTATGTATGGGGGGGCAATCAGCCCCAGCATTTT,CASSYVWGGNQPQHF
.,TRBV4-1,TRBJ2-1,TRBD2,14,TGCGCCAGCAGCCAAGTCGGGGGGGCGCGGGAGCAGTTCTTC,CASSQVGGAREQFF
.,TRBV5-1,TRBJ1-2,TRBD1,13,TGCGCCAGCAGCTTGGCCCAGGGGGAAGGCTACACCTTC,CASSLAQGEGYTF
.,TRBV27,TRBJ2-7,TRBD1,15,TGTGCCAGCAGTTCCCCGGGACAGGGCCGCAACGAGCAGTACTTC,CASSSPGQGRNEQYF
.,TRBV28,TRBJ1-5,TRBD1,14,TGTGCCAGCAGCAATGACAGGGGAAATCAGCCCCAGCATTTT,CASSNDRGNQPQHF
.,TRBV5-5,TRBJ1-6,TRBD1,16,TGTGCCAGCAGCCAGCAGGGGGTAGATTCTAATTCACCCCTCCACTTT,CASSQQGVDSNSPLHF
.,TRBV6-1,TRBJ2-7,TRBD1,16,TGTGCCAGCAGTGAAGAGGGGACAGGGAGAACCTACGAGCAGTACTTC,CASSEEGTGRTYEQYF
.,TRBV5-8,TRBJ2-7,.,15,TGTGCCAGCAGCTTTGAGGGGGGCGCGTCCTACGAGCAGTACTTC,CASSFEGGASYEQYF
.,TRBV9,TRBJ2-3,TRBD1,14,TGTGCCAGTGGGTGGACAGGCGGATCGGATACGCAGTATTTT,CASGWTGGSDTQYF
.,TRBV11-2,TRBJ2-7,.,10,TGTGCCAGTGGTGGGAAGGAGCAGTACTTC,CASGGKEQYF
.,TRBV5-6,TRBJ1-6,.,13,TGTGCCAGCAGAGAGGGGAGGGGGACACCCCTCCACTTT,CASREGRGTPLHF
.,TRBV27,TRBJ2-1,TRBD2,20,TGTGCCAGCAGTTTATCTGGGGTTAAGGGTTTTCTAGCGGATTACAATGAGCAGTTCTTC,CASSLSGVKGFLADYNEQFF
.,TRBV5-1,TRBJ1-1,.,14,TGCGCCAGCAGCACCTTGACAGGAGGAACTGAAGCTTTCTTT,CASSTLTGGTEAFF
.,TRBV7-9,TRBJ2-2,TRBD1,16,TGTGCCAGCAGCTTGGTAACGCAGGGGGCTGGCGGGGAGCTGTTTTTT,CASSLVTQGAGGELFF
.,TRBV27,TRBJ1-6,TRBD1,16,TGTGCCAGCAAGGGCGACAGGGTGTCCTATAATTCACCCCTCCACTTT,CASKGDRVSYNSPLHF
.,TRBV5-6,TRBJ1-3,.,13,TGTGCCAGCAGCTCAAGGGGGGGAAACACCATATATTTT,CASSSRGGNTIYF
.,TRBV25-1,TRBJ1-3,TRBD1,15,TGTGCCAGCAGTGACTCAGGACAGGGCGGAAACACCATATATTTT,CASSDSGQGGNTIYF
.,TRBV19,TRBJ2-7,.,12,TGTGCCAGTAGGGGGCTTGGGGGCGCGCAGTACTTC,CASRGLGGAQYF
.,TRBV6-2/TRBV6-3,TRBJ1-5,.,15,TGTGCCAGCAGTTATTTTCCAGCGAGCAATCAGCCCCAGCATTTT,CASSYFPASNQPQHF